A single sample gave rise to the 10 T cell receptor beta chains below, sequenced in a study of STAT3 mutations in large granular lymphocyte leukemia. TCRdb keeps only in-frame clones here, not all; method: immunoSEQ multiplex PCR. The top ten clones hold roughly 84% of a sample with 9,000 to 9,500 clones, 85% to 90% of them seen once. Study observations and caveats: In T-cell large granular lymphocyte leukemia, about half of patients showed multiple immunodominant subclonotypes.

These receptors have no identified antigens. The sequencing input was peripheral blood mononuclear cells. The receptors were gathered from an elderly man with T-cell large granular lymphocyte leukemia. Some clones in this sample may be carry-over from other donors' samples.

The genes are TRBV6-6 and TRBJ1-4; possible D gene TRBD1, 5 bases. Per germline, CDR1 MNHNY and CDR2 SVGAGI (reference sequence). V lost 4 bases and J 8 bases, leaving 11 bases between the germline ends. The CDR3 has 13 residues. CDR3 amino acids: CASSSGFQEKLFF. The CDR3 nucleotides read TGTGCCAGCAGTTCAGGGTTTCAAGAAAAACTGTTTTTT.

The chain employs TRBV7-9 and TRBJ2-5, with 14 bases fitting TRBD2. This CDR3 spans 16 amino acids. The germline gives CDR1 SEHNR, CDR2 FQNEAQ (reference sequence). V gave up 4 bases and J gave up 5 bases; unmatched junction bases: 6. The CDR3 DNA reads TGTGCCAGCAGCTCAGGACTAGCGGGGGGCAGGGAGACCCAGTACTTC. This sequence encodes CASSSGLAGGRETQYF. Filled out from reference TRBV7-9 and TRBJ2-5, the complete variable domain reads DTGVSQNPRHKITKRGQNVTFRCDPISEHNRLYWYRQTLGQGPEFLTYFQNEAQLEKSRLLSDRFSAERPKGSFSTLEIQRTEQGDSAMYLCASSSGLAGGRETQYFGPGTRLLVL.

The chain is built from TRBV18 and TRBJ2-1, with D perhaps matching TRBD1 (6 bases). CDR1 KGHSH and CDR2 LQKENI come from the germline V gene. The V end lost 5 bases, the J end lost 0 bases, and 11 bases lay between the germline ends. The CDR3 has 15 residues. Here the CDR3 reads CASSTGQSSYNEQFF. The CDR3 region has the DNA TGTGCCAGCTCAACGGGACAAAGCTCCTACAATGAGCAGTTCTTC.

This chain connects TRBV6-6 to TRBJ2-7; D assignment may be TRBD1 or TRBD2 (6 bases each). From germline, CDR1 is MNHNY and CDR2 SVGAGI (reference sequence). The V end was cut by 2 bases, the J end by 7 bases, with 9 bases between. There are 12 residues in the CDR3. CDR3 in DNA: TGTGCCAGCAGTTACGGGGGGCAGGAGCAGTACTTC. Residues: CASSYGGQEQYF.

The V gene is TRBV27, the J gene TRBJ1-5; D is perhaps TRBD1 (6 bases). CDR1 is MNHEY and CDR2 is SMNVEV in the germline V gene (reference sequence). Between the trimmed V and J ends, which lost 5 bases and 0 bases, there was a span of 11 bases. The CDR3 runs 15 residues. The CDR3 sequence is CASSPRTASNQPQHF. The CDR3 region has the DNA TGTGCCAGCAGTCCCCGGACAGCTAGCAATCAGCCCCAGCATTTT.

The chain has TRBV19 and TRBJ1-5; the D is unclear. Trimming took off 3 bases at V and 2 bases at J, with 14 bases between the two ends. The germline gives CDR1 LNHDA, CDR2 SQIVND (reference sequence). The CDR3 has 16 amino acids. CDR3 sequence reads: CASSIVGQNGNQPQHF. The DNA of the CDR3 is TGTGCCAGTAGTATCGTGGGCCAAAATGGCAATCAGCCCCAGCATTTT.

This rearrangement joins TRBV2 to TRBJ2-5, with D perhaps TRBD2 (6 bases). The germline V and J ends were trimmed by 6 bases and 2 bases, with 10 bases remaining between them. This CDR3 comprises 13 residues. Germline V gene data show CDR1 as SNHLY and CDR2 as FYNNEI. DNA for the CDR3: TGTGCCAGCAGCAGACTAGAACAAGAGACCCAGTACTTC. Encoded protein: CASSRLEQETQYF.

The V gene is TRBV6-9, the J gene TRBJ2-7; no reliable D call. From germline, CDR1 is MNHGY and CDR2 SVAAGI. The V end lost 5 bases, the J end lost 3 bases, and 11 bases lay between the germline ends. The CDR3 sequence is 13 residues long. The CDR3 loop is CASSLRRGYEQYF. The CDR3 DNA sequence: TGTGCCAGCAGTCTCCGGCGTGGCTACGAGCAGTACTTC.

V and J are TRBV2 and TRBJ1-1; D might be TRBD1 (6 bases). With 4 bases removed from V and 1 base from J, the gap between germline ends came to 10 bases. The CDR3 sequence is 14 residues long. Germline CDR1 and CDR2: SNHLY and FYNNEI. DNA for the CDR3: TGTGCCAGCAGTGTAGGACAGCGGAACACTGAAGCTTTCTTT. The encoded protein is CASSVGQRNTEAFF. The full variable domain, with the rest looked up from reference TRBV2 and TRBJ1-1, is EPEVTQTPSHQVTQMGQEVILRCVPISNHLYFYWYRQILGQKVEFLVSFYNNEISEKSEIFDDQFSVERPDGSNFTLKIRSTKLEDSAMYFCASSVGQRNTEAFFGQGTRLTVV.

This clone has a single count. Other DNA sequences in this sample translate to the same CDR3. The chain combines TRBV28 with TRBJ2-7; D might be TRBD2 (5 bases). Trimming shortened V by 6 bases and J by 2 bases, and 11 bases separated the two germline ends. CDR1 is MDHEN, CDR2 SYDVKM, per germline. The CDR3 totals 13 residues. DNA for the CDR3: TGTGCCAGCAGCCCGTCGGGGACCTACGAGCAGTACTTC. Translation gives CASSPSGTYEQYF.